Sequencing of this TCR beta chain was carried out in a study of Ad26.COV2.S vaccination and SARS-CoV-2 variants. Study outcomes and limitations: Placebo and vaccine recipients had non-spike TCR breadth that was similar.

Trimming stripped 0 bases from V and 2 bases from J, with 11 bases between. The CDR3 spans 16 residues. The V gene's germline CDR1 is MGHRA and CDR2 YSYEKL. Treatment here: around 19 received Ad26.COV2.S at low or high dose, single or two shots; several received placebo; per-sample allocation not given. Collection of the samples took place on day 63 after the first injection of vaccine or placebo. Turning to this clone: Antigen unknown.

Assay: immunoSEQ multiplex PCR; the TCRdb copy retains only in-frame clones and omits some. The table records roughly 400,000 clones, 90% of them present only once. Sequenced material: peripheral blood, taken in a trial of Ad26.COV2.S vaccine versus placebo. This chain connects TRBV4-1 to TRBJ2-1, with a tentative D call TRBD2 (6 bases). The clonotype comes from a person between 18 and 59 years old who received the Ad26.COV2.S COVID-19 vaccine or a placebo. The CDR3 loop reads CASSQDESGAYNEQFF. The CDR3 bases are TGCGCCAGCAGCCAAGATGAGTCGGGGGCCTACAATGAGCAGTTCTTC.